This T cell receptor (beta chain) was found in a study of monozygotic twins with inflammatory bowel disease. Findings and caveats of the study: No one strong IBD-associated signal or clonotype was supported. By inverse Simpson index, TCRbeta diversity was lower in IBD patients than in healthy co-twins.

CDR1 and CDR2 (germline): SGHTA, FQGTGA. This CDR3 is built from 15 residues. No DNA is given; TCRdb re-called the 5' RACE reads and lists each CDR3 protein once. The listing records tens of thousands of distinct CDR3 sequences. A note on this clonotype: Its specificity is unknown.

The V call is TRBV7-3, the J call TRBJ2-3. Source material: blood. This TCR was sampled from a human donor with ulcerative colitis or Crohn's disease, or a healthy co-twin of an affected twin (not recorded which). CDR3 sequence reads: CASSVSGINTDTQYF.